This TCR beta chain was sequenced in a study of CD8 T cell repertoires and HIV-1 epitope variants. For the study at large: Twenty-five autologous and known Gag and Nef epitope variant peptides each stimulated T cells separately. Control wells had CMV/EBV/flu peptides, negative Ebola AY9, or no peptide. General study findings and limits: Of roughly nine antigen-specific beta clonotypes, over five appeared to cross-react with escape variants.

With respect to this clone: Its antigen is not known.

Assay used: immunoSEQ multiplex PCR; TCRdb lists only in-frame clones, some missing. The profile shows around 6,000 clones, roughly 71% of them singletons. Germline V CDR1 and CDR2: MNHEY, SMNVEV (reference sequence). Trimming removed 3 bases from V and 5 bases from J, with 11 bases in between. The CDR3 sequence is 14 residues long. The chain recombines TRBV27 with TRBJ2-1; a possible D gene is TRBD1 (6 bases). The source is a male donor with HIV. Input material: cultured CD8+ T cells derived from PBMCs. The CDR3 nucleotides are TGTGCCAGCAGTTTCCTACAGGGAAACAATGAGCAGTTCTTC. Its translation is CASSFLQGNNEQFF.